These 13 T cell receptor beta chains share one sample of origin, sequenced in a study of circulating and synovial CD4+ cells in juvenile arthritis. Produced via immunoSEQ multiplex PCR; TCRdb's table is partial and in-frame only. This table has roughly 13,000 clones, around four fifths appearing once. The specimen sequenced was CD4+ T cells from synovial fluid. The receptors were sampled from a human patient with juvenile idiopathic arthritis. Some clones in this sample may be carry-over from other donors' samples.

V usage is TRBV14 and J usage is TRBJ1-2; 9 bases map to TRBD1. V gave up 5 bases and J gave up 4 bases; unmatched junction bases: 8. The CDR3 consists of 15 residues. Germline V CDR1 and CDR2: SGHDN, FVKESK. CDR3 nucleotides: TGTGCCAGCAGCATCATTGGGACAGGGATCTATGGCTACACCTTC. Translating it yields CASSIIGTGIYGYTF.

The chain is built from TRBV27 and TRBJ2-1, with 9 bases identical to TRBD1. The CDR3 has 14 residues. Trimming took 5 bases from V and 9 from J; bases not matched to a gene: 8. CDR1 and CDR2 from the germline V gene are MNHEY and SMNVEV (reference sequence). CDR3 nucleotides: TGTGCCAGCAGTACAGGGGGCGCGACTCTTGAGCAGTTCTTC. This gives the protein CASSTGGATLEQFF.

This clone was counted a few times. The V gene is TRBV5-1, the J gene TRBJ2-6; D is uncertain. The V gene's germline CDR1 is SGHRS and CDR2 YFSETQ. The CDR3 extends over 17 amino acids. The V gene lost 4 bases and the J gene lost 4 bases, with 18 bases spanning the gap. The CDR3 loop is CASSTAPRVAGANVLTF. Here the CDR3 DNA reads TGCGCCAGCAGCACCGCACCCCGCGTAGCAGGGGCCAACGTCCTGACTTTC.

The genes are TRBV7-2 and TRBJ2-1; 7 positions agree with TRBD1. This CDR3 contains 15 residues. The ends lost 5 bases at V and 8 bases at J; junction bases unmatched: 12. The germline gives CDR1 SGHTA, CDR2 FQGNSA. CDR3 nucleotide sequence: TGTGCCAGCAGCCCCCATCACGACAGGGTCCATGAGCAGTTCTTC. Translation gives CASSPHHDRVHEQFF.

The V and J genes are TRBV5-8 and TRBJ2-7, with 10 nucleotides matching TRBD1. The CDR3 is 16 amino acids. V trimming: 4 bases; J trimming: 6 bases; junction bases outside the gene matches: 13. Germline V gene data show CDR1 as SGHTS and CDR2 as YDEGEE. The CDR3 region has the DNA TGTGCCAGCAGCAGGTGGGTGACAGGGGGCGACTCCGAGCAGTACTTC. It translates to CASSRWVTGGDSEQYF.

The chain joins TRBV7-2 to TRBJ2-5, with a possible D match to TRBD2 (5 bases). Trimming stripped 6 bases from V and 5 bases from J, with 19 bases between. The CDR3 sequence is 15 residues long. Germline CDR1 SGHTA, CDR2 FQGNSA. The CDR3 region is CASRTGGDVGETQYF. The CDR3 bases are TGTGCCAGCAGGACTGGAGGAGATGTAGGGGAGACCCAGTACTTC.

Regarding this clone: Other DNA sequences in this sample translate to the same CDR3. The V call is TRBV2, the J call TRBJ1-6; D gene ambiguous. The CDR3 length is 15 residues. V shed 6 bases and J shed 0 bases, with 9 bases lying between them. The germline V gene has CDR1 SNHLY and CDR2 FYNNEI. The CDR3 spells CASRSGSSYNSPLHF. Written as DNA, the CDR3 is TGTGCCAGCAGAAGCGGCAGCTCCTATAATTCACCCCTCCACTTT.

This clone was observed a handful of times. V gene TRBV30 combines with J gene TRBJ2-1; 9 positions match TRBD2. V shed 2 bases, J shed 8 bases, and the junction held 7 bases outside the gene matches. CDR1 is GTSNPN and CDR2 is SVGIG in the germline V gene (reference sequence). The CDR3 sequence is 14 residues long. The CDR3 coding sequence is TGTGCCTGGAGTCCGCTAGCGGGACGGGATGAGCAGTTCTTC. Encoded protein: CAWSPLAGRDEQFF.

The V and J genes are TRBV27 and TRBJ2-1; 8 nucleotides align to TRBD2. This CDR3 region has 14 residues. V lost 5 bases and J lost 0; bases outside the gene matches: 0. Germline loops: CDR1 MNHEY, CDR2 SMNVEV (reference sequence). DNA for the CDR3: TGTGCCAGCAGTAGCGGGAGCTCCTACAATGAGCAGTTCTTC. This gives the protein CASSSGSSYNEQFF.

CDR3 nucleotides: TGTGCCAGCCGGTTTTTTAACACTGAAGCTTTCTTT. Amino acids: CASRFFNTEAFF. The chain employs TRBV2 and TRBJ1-1; D call uncertain. The germline V and J ends were trimmed by 8 bases and 2 bases, with 9 bases remaining between them. Per germline, CDR1 SNHLY and CDR2 FYNNEI. The CDR3 length is 12 residues.

This chain links TRBV7-2 with TRBJ1-2, with D tentatively TRBD1 (6 bases). This CDR3 contains 14 residues. The germline V gene has CDR1 SGHTA and CDR2 FQGNSA. V was clipped by 1 base and J by 0 bases, with 6 bases between them. The CDR3 region has the DNA TGTGCCAGCAGCTTAGGGACAGCTAACTATGGCTACACCTTC. It yields the protein CASSLGTANYGYTF.

The V and J genes are TRBV4-3 and TRBJ2-2; 8 nucleotides agree with TRBD1. Germline assignment: CDR1 LGHNA and CDR2 YSLEER. This CDR3 is 17 amino acids long. V lost 0 bases to trimming and J lost 6 bases; unmatched junction nucleotides: 9. This chain's CDR3 is CASSQDSTGGKSGELFF. The CDR3 DNA is TGCGCCAGCAGCCAAGATAGCACAGGGGGTAAATCCGGGGAGCTGTTTTTT.

For this clone: Additional DNA sequences in this sample encode the identical CDR3. The V and J genes are TRBV30 and TRBJ1-6; 9 bases agree with TRBD1. The trim removed 3 bases at V and 5 bases at J, leaving 5 bases unmatched. Per germline, CDR1 GTSNPN and CDR2 SVGIG (reference sequence). This CDR3 comprises 15 residues. The CDR3 protein is CAWRDTGGDNSPLHF. In DNA, the CDR3 is TGTGCCTGGAGGGACACAGGGGGCGATAATTCACCCCTCCACTTT.